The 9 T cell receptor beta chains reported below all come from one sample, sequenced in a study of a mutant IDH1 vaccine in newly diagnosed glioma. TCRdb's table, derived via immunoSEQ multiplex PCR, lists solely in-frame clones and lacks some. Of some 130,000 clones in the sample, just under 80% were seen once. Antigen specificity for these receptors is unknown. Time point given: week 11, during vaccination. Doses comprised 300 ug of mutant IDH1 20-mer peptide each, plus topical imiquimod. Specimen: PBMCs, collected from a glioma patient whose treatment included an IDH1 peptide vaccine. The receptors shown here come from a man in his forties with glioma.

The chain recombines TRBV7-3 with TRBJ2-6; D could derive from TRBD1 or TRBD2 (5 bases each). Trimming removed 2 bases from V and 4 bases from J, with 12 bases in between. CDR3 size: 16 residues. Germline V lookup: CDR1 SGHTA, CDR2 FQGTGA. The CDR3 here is CASSLEGGAGANVLTF. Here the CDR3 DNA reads TGTGCCAGCAGCTTAGAGGGTGGGGCAGGGGCCAACGTCCTGACTTTC.

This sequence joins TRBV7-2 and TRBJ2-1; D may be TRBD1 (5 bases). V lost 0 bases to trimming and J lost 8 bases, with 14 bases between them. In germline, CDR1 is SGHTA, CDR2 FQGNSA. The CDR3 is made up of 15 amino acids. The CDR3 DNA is TGTGCCAGCAGCTTAGCGCGAAAGGGGTGGGATGAGCAGTTCTTC. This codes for CASSLARKGWDEQFF.

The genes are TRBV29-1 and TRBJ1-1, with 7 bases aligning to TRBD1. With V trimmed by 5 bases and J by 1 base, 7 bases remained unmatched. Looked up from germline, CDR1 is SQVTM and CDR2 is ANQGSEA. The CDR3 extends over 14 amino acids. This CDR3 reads CSVWGTDQNTEAFF. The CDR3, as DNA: TGCAGCGTTTGGGGGACAGACCAGAACACTGAAGCTTTCTTT.

DNA of the CDR3: TGCGCCAGCAGCCCACCGGCCGGTTCGGCTAATGAAAAACTGTTTTTT. It codes for CASSPPAGSANEKLFF. This sequence joins TRBV4-1 and TRBJ1-4; unclear D gene. Germline CDR1 is MGHRA and CDR2 is YSYEKL. The ends were cut back, 4 bases at V and 3 bases at J, with 15 bases in the middle. The CDR3 runs 16 residues.

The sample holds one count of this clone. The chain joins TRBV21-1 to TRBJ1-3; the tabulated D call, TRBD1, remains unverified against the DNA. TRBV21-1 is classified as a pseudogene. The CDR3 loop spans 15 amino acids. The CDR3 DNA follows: TGTGCCAGCAGCAAGGGGGACAGGGCAGGTGACACCATATATTTT. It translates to CASSKGDRAGDTIYF.

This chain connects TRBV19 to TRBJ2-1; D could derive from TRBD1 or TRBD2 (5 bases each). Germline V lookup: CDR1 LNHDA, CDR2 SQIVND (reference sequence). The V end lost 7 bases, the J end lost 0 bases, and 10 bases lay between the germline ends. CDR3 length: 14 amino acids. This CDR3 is CASIGGNSYNEQFF. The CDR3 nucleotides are TGTGCCAGTATTGGGGGAAACTCCTACAATGAGCAGTTCTTC.

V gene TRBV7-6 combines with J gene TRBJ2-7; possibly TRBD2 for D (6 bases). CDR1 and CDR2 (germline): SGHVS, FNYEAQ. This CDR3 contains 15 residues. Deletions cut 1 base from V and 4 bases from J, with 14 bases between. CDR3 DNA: TGTGCCAGCAGCTTAGGGGGCCTCGGGAGATACGAGCAGTACTTC. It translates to CASSLGGLGRYEQYF.

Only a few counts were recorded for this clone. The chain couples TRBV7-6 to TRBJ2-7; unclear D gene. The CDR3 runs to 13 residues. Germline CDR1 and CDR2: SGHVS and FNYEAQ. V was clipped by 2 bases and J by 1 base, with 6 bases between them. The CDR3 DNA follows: TGTGCCAGCAGCTTAAGACGTTCCTACGAGCAGTACTTC. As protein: CASSLRRSYEQYF.

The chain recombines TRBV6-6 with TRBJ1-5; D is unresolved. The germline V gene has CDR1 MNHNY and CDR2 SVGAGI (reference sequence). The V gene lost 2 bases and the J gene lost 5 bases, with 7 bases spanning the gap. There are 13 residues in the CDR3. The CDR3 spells CASSYTADQPQHF. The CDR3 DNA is TGTGCCAGCAGTTACACAGCTGATCAGCCCCAGCATTTT.